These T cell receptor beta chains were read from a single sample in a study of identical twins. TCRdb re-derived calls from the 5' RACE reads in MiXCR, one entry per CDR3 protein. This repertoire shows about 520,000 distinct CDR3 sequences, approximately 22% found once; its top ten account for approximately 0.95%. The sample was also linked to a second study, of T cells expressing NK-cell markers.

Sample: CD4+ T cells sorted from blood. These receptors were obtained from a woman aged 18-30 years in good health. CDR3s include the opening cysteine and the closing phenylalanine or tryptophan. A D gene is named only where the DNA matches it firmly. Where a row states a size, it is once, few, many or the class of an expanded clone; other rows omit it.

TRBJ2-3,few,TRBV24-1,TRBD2,CATILAGEFPDTQYF,TGTGCCACCATCCTAGCGGGAGAGTTTCCAGATACGCAGTATTTT
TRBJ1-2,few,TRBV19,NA,CASSTRDSGYTF,TGTGCCAGTAGTACCCGGGACTCTGGCTACACCTTC
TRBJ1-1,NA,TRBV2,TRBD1,CASVSDRGTEAFF,TGTGCCAGCGTGTCGGACAGGGGGACTGAAGCTTTCTTT
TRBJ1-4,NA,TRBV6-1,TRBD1,CASSSSRTGGNEKLFF,TGTGCCAGCAGCTCTAGCCGGACAGGAGGAAATGAAAAACTGTTTTTT
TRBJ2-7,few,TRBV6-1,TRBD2,CASKLASGRFYEQYF,TGTGCCAGCAAGCTAGCTAGCGGGCGTTTCTACGAGCAGTACTTC
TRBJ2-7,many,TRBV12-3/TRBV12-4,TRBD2,CASTRGTASGYSYEQYF,TGTGCCAGCACCAGGGGCACGGCTAGCGGGTACTCCTACGAGCAGTACTTC
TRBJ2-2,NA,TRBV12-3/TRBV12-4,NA,CASSFMVLTGELFF,TGTGCCAGCAGTTTTATGGTCCTCACCGGGGAGCTGTTTTTT
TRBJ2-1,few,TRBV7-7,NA,CASSLTALEGQFF,TGTGCTAGCAGCTTAACAGCCCTGGAAGGGCAGTTCTTC
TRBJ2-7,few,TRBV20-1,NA,CSAAQAYEQYF,TGCAGTGCAGCTCAGGCGTACGAGCAGTACTTC
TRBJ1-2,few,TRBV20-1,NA,CSATTRTRPGYTF,TGCAGTGCTACCACCCGGACCCGACCCGGCTACACCTTC
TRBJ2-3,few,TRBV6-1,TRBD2,CASRSLAGRADTQYF,TGTGCCAGCAGGTCACTAGCGGGACGGGCAGATACGCAGTATTTT
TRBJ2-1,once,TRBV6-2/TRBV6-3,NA,CASSFSRLRNEQFF,TGTGCCAGCAGTTTCTCCAGACTCAGAAATGAGCAGTTCTTC
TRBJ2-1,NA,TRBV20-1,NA,CSASGGSRSADEQFF,TGCAGTGCTAGCGGGGGCTCCCGCTCCGCCGATGAGCAGTTCTTC
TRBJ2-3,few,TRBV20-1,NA,CSAPGGVDTQYF,TGCAGTGCCCCCGGCGGAGTTGATACGCAGTATTTT
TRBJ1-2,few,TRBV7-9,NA,CASSSSWDGYTF,TGTGCCAGCAGCTCCTCCTGGGATGGCTACACCTTC
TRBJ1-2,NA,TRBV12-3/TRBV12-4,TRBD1,CASSPLRGQGAPGYTF,TGTGCCAGCAGTCCACTCCGGGGACAGGGGGCCCCTGGCTACACCTTC
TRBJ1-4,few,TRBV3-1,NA,CASSSRPDPNEKLFF,TGTGCCAGCAGCTCACGTCCTGACCCCAATGAAAAACTGTTTTTT
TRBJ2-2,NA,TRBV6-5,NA,CASSYSAGRGTGELFF,TGTGCCAGCAGTTACTCGGCAGGGCGCGGCACCGGGGAGCTGTTTTTT
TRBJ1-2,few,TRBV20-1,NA,CSAAPDSPGGYTF,TGCAGTGCTGCCCCGGACAGCCCAGGGGGCTACACCTTC
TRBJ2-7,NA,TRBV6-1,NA,CASSETWNYEQYF,TGTGCCAGCAGTGAAACCTGGAACTACGAGCAGTACTTC
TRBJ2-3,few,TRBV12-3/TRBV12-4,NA,CACQQGQNTDTQYF,TGTGCCTGCCAGCAAGGACAGAACACAGATACGCAGTATTTT
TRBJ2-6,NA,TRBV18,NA,CASSRGGDSGANVLTF,TGTGCCAGCTCACGAGGCGGCGACTCTGGGGCCAACGTCCTGACTTTC